Below are 17 T cell receptor beta chains sequenced from a single sample in a study of cytomegalovirus exposure and HLA in healthy donors. Clones were sequenced by immunoSEQ multiplex PCR, and TCRdb holds only the in-frame ones, with some missing. Seen here are 95,000 to 150,000 clones, around 89% observed once, and the top ten hold about 6.3%. Sequenced sample: PBMCs. These receptors all stem from a woman between 18 and 29 years old in good health and CMV-seropositive.

This clone has only one observation. J is TRBJ1-2 and V is TRBV10-3; D is unresolved. V lost 11 bases and J lost 9, with 22 bases in between. Germline assignment: CDR1 ENHRY and CDR2 SYGVKD. This CDR3 contains 13 residues. The CDR3 sequence: CAVGDGGLVSYTF. The CDR3 region has the DNA TGTGCCGTTGGCGACGGCGGTCTAGTCAGCTACACCTTC.

V is TRBV9 and J is TRBJ2-7; 10 bases line up with TRBD1. CDR3 length: 15 amino acids. Trimming took 4 bases from V and 6 from J; bases not matched to a gene: 10. Per the germline V gene, CDR1 is SGDLS and CDR2 is YYNGEE. The CDR3 loop reads CASSTSRDRGLEQYF. The CDR3, as DNA: TGTGCCAGCAGCACGAGCCGGGACAGGGGCCTCGAGCAGTACTTC.

The chain couples TRBV19 to TRBJ2-1, with 13 bases fitting TRBD2. The CDR3 extends over 18 amino acids. The V segment lost 6 bases and the J segment 7 bases; nucleotides outside the gene matches: 15. From germline, CDR1 is LNHDA and CDR2 SQIVND (reference sequence). The CDR3 nucleotides read TGTGCCAGTAGGCGCTCCGAACTAGCGGGAGGGGGGCAGAATGAGCAGTTCTTC. Protein sequence: CASRRSELAGGGQNEQFF. The full variable domain, with the rest looked up from reference TRBV19 and TRBJ2-1, is DGGITQSPKYLFRKEGQNVTLSCEQNLNHDAMYWYRQDPGQGLRLIYYSQIVNDFQKGDIAEGYSVSREKKESFPLTVTSAQKNPTAFYLCASRRSELAGGGQNEQFFGPGTRLTVL.

This clone was counted a few times. The chain has TRBV4-2 and TRBJ2-4; possible D gene TRBD2, 6 bases. This CDR3 has 13 amino acids. V was clipped by 3 bases and J by 9 bases, with 12 bases between them. Germline loops: CDR1 LGHNA, CDR2 YNFKEQ. The CDR3 DNA reads TGTGCCAGCAGCCAGGAGGGATCCCCCATTCAGTACTTC. The encoded protein is CASSQEGSPIQYF.

The rearrangement links TRBV5-5 to TRBJ2-7; 9 positions agree with TRBD1. Germline V CDR1 and CDR2: SGHKS, YYEKEE (reference sequence). This CDR3 is built from 15 residues. V shed 2 bases, J shed 5 bases, and the junction held 8 bases outside the gene matches. CDR3 protein: CASSFLRDRAHEQYF. The CDR3 nucleotides read TGTGCCAGCAGCTTTCTCCGGGACAGGGCCCACGAGCAGTACTTC.

V and J are TRBV7-3 and TRBJ2-3; 8 bases are a match to TRBD1. This CDR3 comprises 16 residues. V shed 2 bases, J shed 3 bases, and the junction held 7 bases outside the gene matches. Germline V CDR1 and CDR2: SGHTA, FQGTGA. Here the CDR3 DNA reads TGTGCCAGCAGCTTAGGTGGACAGGGAATGACAGATACGCAGTATTTT. Translated: CASSLGGQGMTDTQYF.

As regards this clone: One junction end disagrees with the germline gene, perhaps due to a read error. The genes are TRBV6-5 and TRBJ2-7; TRBD2 might be the D (7 bases). In germline, CDR1 is MNHEY, CDR2 SVGAGI. CDR3 length: 14 amino acids. The DNA of the CDR3 is TGTGCCAGCAGTCAGTCGGGGGGCTCCCACGAGCAGTACTTC. Residues: CASSQSGGSHEQYF.

V and J are TRBV30 and TRBJ2-7; 7 bases match TRBD1. The CDR3 is made up of 13 amino acids. The ends lost 2 bases at V and 3 bases at J; junction bases unmatched: 4. Per germline, CDR1 GTSNPN and CDR2 SVGIG (reference sequence). Here the CDR3 DNA reads TGTGCCTGGAGTCTGAACAGGGGCTACGAGCAGTACTTC. It encodes CAWSLNRGYEQYF.

The V gene is TRBV7-2, the J gene TRBJ1-2; D possibly corresponds to TRBD1 (6 bases). There are 14 residues in the CDR3. CDR1 is SGHTA, CDR2 FQGNSA, per germline. Trimming took off 5 bases at V and 7 bases at J, with 17 bases between the two ends. The CDR3 sequence: CASSRFTQGSGYTF. CDR3 DNA sequence: TGTGCCAGCAGCCGATTTACACAGGGTTCTGGCTACACCTTC.

This rearrangement joins TRBV18 to TRBJ1-5; D is undetermined. Germline CDR1 is KGHSH and CDR2 is LQKENI. The V end lost 3 bases, the J end lost 1 base, and 13 bases lay between the germline ends. This CDR3 region has 16 residues. CDR3 DNA sequence: TGTGCCAGCTCACCGACTGGAGCTGTGAGCAATCAGCCCCAGCATTTT. It is translated as CASSPTGAVSNQPQHF.

The CDR3 region is CASSSTGGEGTNDPDTQYF. DNA of the CDR3: TGCGCCAGCAGTTCGACAGGGGGCGAAGGCACCAATGACCCAGATACGCAGTATTTT. The V gene is TRBV10-1, the J gene TRBJ2-3; TRBD1 matches at 10 bases. The V gene's germline CDR1 is WNHNN and CDR2 SYGVQD (reference sequence). CDR3 length equals 19 residues. V lost 5 bases to trimming and J lost 4 bases; unmatched junction nucleotides: 18.

The chain employs TRBV4-2 and TRBJ2-1, with TRBD1 matching 7 bases. CDR1 is LGHNA and CDR2 is YNFKEQ in the germline V gene. The CDR3 covers 14 residues. Trimming at V came to 4 bases and at J to 5 bases, leaving 5 bases not matched to a gene. CDR3 sequence reads: CASSPRGRDNEQFF. The CDR3 DNA reads TGTGCCAGCAGCCCTAGGGGGCGGGACAATGAGCAGTTCTTC.

V usage is TRBV10-3 and J usage is TRBJ1-2; 8 nucleotides align to TRBD1. The V and J ends lost 10 bases and 5 bases, in that order; junction bases with no gene match: 6. The CDR3 is 12 amino acids. The germline gives CDR1 ENHRY, CDR2 SYGVKD. The CDR3 nucleotides read TGTGCCACCACGACAGGGGAGTATGGCTACACCTTC. Translation: CATTTGEYGYTF.

V and J are TRBV7-9 and TRBJ2-1, with D possibly being TRBD1 (6 bases). The germline V and J ends were trimmed by 5 bases and 10 bases, with 21 bases remaining between them. In germline, CDR1 is SEHNR, CDR2 FQNEAQ (reference sequence). This CDR3 region has 15 residues. CDR3: CASSLQTGLAWEQFF. In DNA, the CDR3 is TGTGCCAGCAGCCTCCAGACAGGCCTGGCATGGGAGCAGTTCTTC.

The chain employs TRBV19 and TRBJ1-2; maybe TRBD1 (6 bases). The CDR3 totals 16 residues. Trimming took 4 bases from V and 5 from J, leaving 20 bases between them. The germline V gene encodes CDR1 LNHDA and CDR2 SQIVND (reference sequence). The CDR3 region has the DNA TGTGCCAGTAGTAGGGATCTCCGGACAGCCAAATATGGCTACACCTTC. Translation gives CASSRDLRTAKYGYTF.

The chain employs TRBV7-2 and TRBJ2-3, with TRBD1 matching 10 bases. Germline V lookup: CDR1 SGHTA, CDR2 FQGNSA. This CDR3 comprises 17 residues. The V gene end was trimmed by 1 base and the J gene end by 4 bases; junction bases not matched to a gene: 8. The DNA for the CDR3 is TGTGCCAGCAGCTTAGGGTTCGGGACAGGGGCGGCAGATACGCAGTATTTT. This gives the protein CASSLGFGTGAADTQYF.

The sample holds one count of this clone. The chain links TRBV7-8 to TRBJ1-1, with D unclear. The germline CDR1 and CDR2 sequences are SGHVS and FQNEAQ. The CDR3 is 14 amino acids. Trimming removed 5 bases at V and 0 bases at J, with 10 bases between. CDR3 loop: CASSAQKMNTEAFF. For the CDR3, the DNA is TGTGCCAGCAGCGCACAGAAGATGAACACTGAAGCTTTCTTT. Full variable domain (outside the CDR3, taken from reference TRBV7-8 and TRBJ1-1): GAGVSQSPRYKVAKRGQDVALRCDPISGHVSLFWYQQALGQGPEFLTYFQNEAQLDKSGLPSDRFFAERPEGSVSTLKIQRTQQEDSAVYLCASSAQKMNTEAFFGQGTRLTVV.